This T cell receptor (beta chain) appears in the sequencing data of a study of monozygotic twins with inflammatory bowel disease. Study results and caveats: Especially with disease activity, IBD patients had fewer clonotypes in common with others than healthy twins did.

The authors isolated total RNA from whole blood without sorting T cells. A remark on this clonotype: Antigen unknown.

Per-sample cDNA came from eight separate reactions. The authors ran two nested PCRs of around 15 and 10 cycles on TCRalpha and TCRbeta cDNA. For each CDR3 protein, TCRdb gives one entry from its re-call of the 5' RACE reads, without DNA. This sample contains about 450,000 distinct CDR3 sequences. The material sequenced was blood. The TCR comes from a human donor with ulcerative colitis or Crohn's disease, or a healthy co-twin of an affected twin (not recorded which).

CDR3 in amino acids: CASSYGQPSNQPQHF. The chain is built from TRBV6-5 and TRBJ1-5. The CDR3 contains 15 residues. Germline V CDR1 and CDR2: MNHEY, SVGAGI.